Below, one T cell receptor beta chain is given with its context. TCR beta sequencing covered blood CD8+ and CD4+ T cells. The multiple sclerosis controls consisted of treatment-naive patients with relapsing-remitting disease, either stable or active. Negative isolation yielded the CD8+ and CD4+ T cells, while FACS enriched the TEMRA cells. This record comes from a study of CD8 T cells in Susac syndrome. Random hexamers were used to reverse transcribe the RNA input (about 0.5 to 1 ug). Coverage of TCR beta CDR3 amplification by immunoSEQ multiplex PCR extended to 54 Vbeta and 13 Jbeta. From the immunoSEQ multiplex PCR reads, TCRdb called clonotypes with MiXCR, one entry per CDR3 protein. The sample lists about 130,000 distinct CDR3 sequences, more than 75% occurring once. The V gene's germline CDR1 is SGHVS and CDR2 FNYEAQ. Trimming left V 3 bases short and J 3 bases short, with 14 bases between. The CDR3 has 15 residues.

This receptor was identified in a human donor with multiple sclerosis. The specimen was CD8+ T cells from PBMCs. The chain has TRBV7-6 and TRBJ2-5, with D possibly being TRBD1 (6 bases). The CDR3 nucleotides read TGTGCCAGCAGCTTGGCAGGGGAAGAGGAAGAGACCCAGTACTTC. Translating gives CASSLAGEEEETQYF.